A selection of T cell receptor beta chains follows, all from one sample in a study of blood T cells in healthy people across ages. A single record per CDR3 protein comes from TCRdb applying MiXCR to the 5' RACE reads. The table includes hundreds of thousands of distinct CDR3 sequences, about 61% detected once. Sequencing was done on a sample of blood. Receptor source: a man aged 40-49 years in good health. Both conserved end residues are trimmed from each CDR3.

J	V	CDR3
TRBJ2-1	TRBV20-1	SARDRVSYNEQF
TRBJ1-1	TRBV9	ASSAGQGATIEAF
TRBJ1-2	TRBV4-2	ASSQDGPKDYGYT
TRBJ2-7	TRBV7-9	ASSLVPPGIEYEQY
TRBJ2-3	TRBV20-1	SARDILGLNTDTQY
TRBJ2-2	TRBV2	ASSRGNTGELF
TRBJ2-3	TRBV20-1	SARRTTREFGDTRY
TRBJ1-1	TRBV5-5	ASRPIQVVKQAF
TRBJ1-2	TRBV5-1	ASSLGQNVPVGYT
TRBJ1-5	TRBV6-2/TRBV6-3	ASRTMTGQAVTKPQH
TRBJ2-3	TRBV12-3/TRBV12-4	ASTLTGKRTDTQY
TRBJ2-6	TRBV12-5	ASRTEINSGANVLT
TRBJ2-7	TRBV11-3	ASSLVNQGSTCEQY
TRBJ2-5	TRBV5-1	ASSSKETQY
TRBJ2-6	TRBV6-2/TRBV6-3	ASRRRGLAGVGVLT
.	TRBV20-1	SARGVLGYEQY
TRBJ2-4	TRBV7-2	ASMPEGKGKNIQY